The T cell receptor beta chain described here comes from a study of T cell repertoires in cytomegalovirus infection. TCRdb re-analysed the reads in MiXCR, keeping a single row per CDR3 protein. This table has a few hundred thousand distinct CDR3 sequences, approximately 9.2% appearing once. Trimming removed 8 bases from V and 0 bases from J, with 17 bases in between. Germline CDR1 is LNHDA and CDR2 is SQIVND (reference sequence). The CDR3 length is 17 residues. The sequence came from a human donor in good health (CMV status not recorded). Some clones in this sample may be carry-over from other donors' samples. The sequenced material came from PBMCs. The chain links TRBV19 to TRBJ1-6; possibly TRBD1 for D (5 bases). The CDR3 region is CASLGTEKSSYNSPLHF. CDR3 DNA sequence: TGTGCCAGTCTGGGGACGGAGAAAAGCTCCTATAATTCACCCCTCCACTTT.